These 16 T cell receptor beta chains were sequenced from one sample in a study of shared clonotypes between healthy human individuals. Assay: immunoSEQ multiplex PCR; the TCRdb copy retains only in-frame clones and omits some. In the table there are fewer than 550,000 clones, about three quarters of which are singletons. Sequencing was carried out using PBMCs. These receptors were taken from a woman aged 40-49 years in good health. Some clones in this sample may be carry-over from other donors' samples.

This clone turned up a few times. The V gene is TRBV27, the J gene TRBJ1-5, with D possibly matching TRBD1 (6 bases). Germline V CDR1 and CDR2: MNHEY, SMNVEV (reference sequence). The CDR3 length is 13 residues. V was pared by 6 bases and J by 4 bases, with 10 bases between. The CDR3 sequence is CASRWTENQPQHF. The DNA of the CDR3 is TGTGCCAGCAGGTGGACAGAGAATCAGCCCCAGCATTTT.

The chain has TRBV9 and TRBJ2-3; TRBD2 might be the D (5 bases). This CDR3 has 14 residues. Germline-derived CDR1 and CDR2 are SGDLS and YYNGEE. Deletions cut 0 bases from V and 2 bases from J, with 7 bases between. In DNA, the CDR3 is TGTGCCAGCAGCGTAGCGGGAAACACAGATACGCAGTATTTT. Amino acids: CASSVAGNTDTQYF. The complete variable domain, with remaining parts taken from reference TRBV9 and TRBJ2-3, reads DSGVTQTPKHLITATGQRVTLRCSPRSGDLSVYWYQQSLDQGLQFLIQYYNGEERAKGNILERFSAQQFPDLHSELNLSSLELGDSALYFCASSVAGNTDTQYFGPGTRLTVL.

This clone occurred a few times. The rearrangement joins TRBV7-9 to TRBJ1-2; 7 bases are shared with TRBD1. This CDR3 contains 14 residues. J gave up 5 bases and V 5 bases, and 8 bases lay outside the gene matches. Germline V gene data show CDR1 as SEHNR and CDR2 as FQNEAQ (reference sequence). CDR3 protein: CASSRTGVRYGYTF. The CDR3, as DNA: TGTGCCAGCAGCAGAACAGGGGTTAGGTATGGCTACACCTTC. Supplemented by reference TRBV7-9 and TRBJ1-2, the full variable domain reads DTGVSQNPRHKITKRGQNVTFRCDPISEHNRLYWYRQTLGQGPEFLTYFQNEAQLEKSRLLSDRFSAERPKGSFSTLEIQRTEQGDSAMYLCASSRTGVRYGYTFGSGTRLTVV.

The V call is TRBV7-9, the J call TRBJ2-7, with a possible D match to TRBD1 (6 bases). Germline V gene sequence: CDR1 SEHNR, CDR2 FQNEAQ (reference sequence). The CDR3 has 16 amino acids. Trimming pared 5 bases from V and 0 bases from J, leaving 17 bases between. Here the CDR3 DNA reads TGTGCCAGCAGCAACTGGGGCACAGGGTTCTCCTACGAGCAGTACTTC. It translates to CASSNWGTGFSYEQYF. Drawing the rest from reference TRBV7-9 and TRBJ2-7, the complete variable domain is DTGVSQNPRHKITKRGQNVTFRCDPISEHNRLYWYRQTLGQGPEFLTYFQNEAQLEKSRLLSDRFSAERPKGSFSTLEIQRTEQGDSAMYLCASSNWGTGFSYEQYFGPGTRLTVT.

J is TRBJ1-5 and V is TRBV27; no definite D call. The CDR3 consists of 13 residues. Germline-derived CDR1 and CDR2 are MNHEY and SMNVEV (reference sequence). V shed 1 base and J shed 4 bases, with 5 bases lying between them. The CDR3 reads CASSLLRNQPQHF. The CDR3 nucleotides are TGTGCCAGCAGTTTATTGAGGAATCAGCCCCAGCATTTT.

The chain has TRBV6-1 and TRBJ2-2; 7 bases fit TRBD2. V was clipped by 7 bases and J by 7 bases; unmatched bases: 12. The CDR3 length is 15 residues. The germline gives CDR1 MNHNS, CDR2 SASEGT. The CDR3 is CASTETSWGIGELFF. The CDR3 nucleotides are TGTGCCAGCACGGAGACTAGCTGGGGGATCGGGGAGCTGTTTTTT.

The chain recombines TRBV5-4 with TRBJ2-7; TRBD1 might be the D (5 bases). There are 12 residues in the CDR3. The germline V gene encodes CDR1 SGHNT and CDR2 YYREEE (reference sequence). The V end was cut by 7 bases, the J end by 3 bases, with 11 bases between. The CDR3 reads CASGSDSYEQYF. CDR3 bases: TGTGCCAGCGGCTCTGACAGCTACGAGCAGTACTTC.

The genes are TRBV4-1 and TRBJ1-5, with TRBD1 identical over 7 bases. CDR1 and CDR2 from the germline V gene are MGHRA and YSYEKL. CDR3 length: 16 residues. V was pared by 0 bases and J by 5 bases, with 7 bases of the junction left unmatched. CDR3 residues: CASSQEGGRGYQPQHF. The CDR3 DNA follows: TGCGCCAGCAGCCAAGAGGGTGGCAGGGGGTATCAGCCCCAGCATTTT.

The J gene is TRBJ2-1, the V gene TRBV7-6; the D is unclear. V lost 10 bases and J lost 8, with 12 bases in between. Germline lookup yields CDR1 SGHVS and CDR2 FNYEAQ. The CDR3 is 11 amino acids. As DNA, the CDR3 is TGTGCCATCCGAAAGAGCGATGAGCAGTTCTTC. It yields the protein CAIRKSDEQFF.

This clone appeared once. A far larger clone differs by one base, so this is likely a read error. The conserved closing phenylalanine or tryptophan is absent in this CDR3, likely reflecting a read error. It is unclear where the CDR3 begins or ends on the DNA, so no DNA is shown, and the CDR3 is as TCRdb lists it. The chain has TRBV5-1 and TRBJ1-1. Germline CDR1 is SGHRS and CDR2 is YFSETQ. The CDR3 is 12 residues long, counting both termini. The chain's CDR3 is CASSLENATPFL.

This clone was seen only once. The chain uses TRBV9 and TRBJ2-1, with 11 positions matching TRBD1. Trimming removed 3 bases from V and 7 bases from J; junction bases left unmatched: 9. The CDR3 spans 16 residues. The germline CDR1 and CDR2 sequences are SGDLS and YYNGEE. CDR3 protein: CASSERTGGAGNEQFF. DNA for the CDR3: TGTGCCAGCAGCGAGAGGACAGGGGGCGCGGGGAATGAGCAGTTCTTC.

This clone was seen a single time. The chain is built from TRBV5-1 and TRBJ1-2; 10 bases fit TRBD1. The CDR3 runs to 15 residues. Germline V gene data show CDR1 as SGHRS and CDR2 as YFSETQ. Trimming at V came to 0 bases and at J to 3 bases, leaving 2 bases not matched to a gene. The CDR3 DNA follows: TGCGCCAGCAGCTTGGGGGACAGGGGAGACTATGGCTACACCTTC. Translating it yields CASSLGDRGDYGYTF.

In regard to this clone: Other DNA variants within this sample encode the same CDR3. This chain uses TRBV19 with TRBJ2-7, with 7 bases lining up with TRBD1. Germline V gene sequence: CDR1 LNHDA, CDR2 SQIVND (reference sequence). The CDR3 length is 14 residues. The J segment lost 2 bases and the V segment lost 4 bases, leaving 5 bases of the junction unmatched. The CDR3 loop reads CASSTRDSPYEQYF. In DNA, the CDR3 is TGTGCCAGTAGTACCCGGGACAGTCCCTACGAGCAGTACTTC.

The chain uses TRBV13 and TRBJ2-3, with a possible D match to TRBD2 (5 bases). Germline CDR1 is PRHDT and CDR2 is FYEKMQ (reference sequence). Trimming shortened V by 1 base and J by 2 bases, and 19 bases separated the two germline ends. This CDR3 contains 18 residues. The CDR3 spells CASSLVSLAGSYTDTQYF. The CDR3 nucleotides are TGTGCCAGCAGCTTAGTTAGCCTGGCGGGTTCCTACACAGATACGCAGTATTTT.

The J gene is TRBJ1-1, the V gene TRBV19; 7 positions match TRBD1. Germline lookup yields CDR1 LNHDA and CDR2 SQIVND (reference sequence). This CDR3 is built from 14 residues. V lost 7 bases to trimming and J lost 4 bases; unmatched junction nucleotides: 9. CDR3 nucleotide sequence: TGTGCCAGTACCCCTCAGGGGGTTAGCACTGAAGCTTTCTTT. Translating it yields CASTPQGVSTEAFF.

V gene TRBV11-3 combines with J gene TRBJ2-2; TRBD2 is a possible D gene (6 bases). V dropped 4 bases and J dropped 0 bases, with 9 bases sitting between them. The CDR3 consists of 15 residues. CDR1 is SGHNT, CDR2 YENEEA, per germline. CDR3 bases: TGTGCCAGCAGCTCCCGGGGGTCGAACACCGGGGAGCTGTTTTTT. It is translated as CASSSRGSNTGELFF.